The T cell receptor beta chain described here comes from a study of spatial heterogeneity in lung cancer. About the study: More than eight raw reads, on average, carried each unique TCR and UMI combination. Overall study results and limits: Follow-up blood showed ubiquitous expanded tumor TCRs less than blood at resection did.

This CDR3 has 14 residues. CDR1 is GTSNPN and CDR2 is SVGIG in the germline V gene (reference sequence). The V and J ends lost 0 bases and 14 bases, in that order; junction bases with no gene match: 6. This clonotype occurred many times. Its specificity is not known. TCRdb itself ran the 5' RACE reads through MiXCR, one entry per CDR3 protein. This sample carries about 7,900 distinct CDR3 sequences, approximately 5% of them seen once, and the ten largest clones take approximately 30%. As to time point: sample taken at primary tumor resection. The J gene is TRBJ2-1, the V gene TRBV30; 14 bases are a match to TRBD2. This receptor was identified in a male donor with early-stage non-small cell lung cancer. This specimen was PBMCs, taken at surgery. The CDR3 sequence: CAWSVGTSGGTEFF. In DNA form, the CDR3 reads TGTGCCTGGAGTGTTGGGACTAGCGGGGGCACCGAGTTCTTC.